The clone carrying this TCR beta chain showed up just once. Its target is unknown. PCR involved 60 Vbeta and 13 Jbeta primers. The table came from immunoSEQ multiplex PCR; TCRdb's copy has only in-frame clones and leaves some out. The data hold roughly 170,000 clones, with less than 80% observed a single time. The data stem from a study of cytomegalovirus exposure and HLA in healthy donors. Study context: When 398 donors were genotyped, roughly four fifths of them were found to fall in the Caucasian-associated ancestry cluster.

Germline CDR1 is SGHNT and CDR2 is YYREEE (reference sequence). Unmatched junction bases numbered 7, after V lost 1 base and J lost 4 bases. The CDR3 runs 15 residues. General study findings and limits: Investigators reported approximately 170 TCR beta chains as tied to cytomegalovirus.

The rearrangement uses TRBV5-4 and TRBJ1-2; 7 positions match TRBD1. Sequences were obtained from PBMCs. The clonotype originates from a female donor in good health and CMV-seronegative. CDR3 sequence: CASSLQTGKVYGYTF. The DNA for the CDR3 is TGTGCCAGCAGCTTGCAGACAGGGAAGGTCTATGGCTACACCTTC.